This TCR beta chain was documented in a study of cytomegalovirus exposure and HLA in healthy donors. Study results and limitations: A missense variant in DCLRE1C was later tied to TCR beta V- and J-gene trimming. A prior analysis recorded that most TCR beta V segments were productive about 87% or about 30% of the time. A later analysis revealed that TCR association rates differed between HLA loci, peaking at DRB1 and bottoming out at HLA-C. The majority of TCR sequences were rare, yet some public TCRs appeared in many donors.

The PCR employed 60 Vbeta primers together with 13 Jbeta primers. Assay used: immunoSEQ multiplex PCR; TCRdb lists only in-frame clones, some missing. The table shows more than 95,000 clones, with approximately 80% occurring only once. To note about this clone: Its target is not known.

This CDR3 has 16 amino acids. CDR1 is KGHSH, CDR2 LQKENI, per germline. V lost 0 bases, J lost 0 bases, and 11 bases lay in between. The chain links TRBV18 to TRBJ1-1; TRBD1 is a possible D gene (6 bases). The TCR comes from a young man in good health and CMV-seropositive. Sequencing was performed on PBMCs. The CDR3 DNA follows: TGTGCCAGCTCACCACCCCAGGGGTTTATGAACACTGAAGCTTTCTTT. The encoded protein is CASSPPQGFMNTEAFF.